This T cell receptor beta chain was sequenced during a study of CD8+ T cells in alopecia areata. Study conclusions and caveats: Elevated clonality characterized lesional scalp relative to normal scalp, particularly in alopecia totalis/universalis. Possibly because of HLA-related factors, TCR sharing was less clear across patients than in mice.

This clone was picked up a small number of times. Its antigen is undetermined. Sequencing templates came from extracted RNA that was reverse transcribed into cDNA. Measured with immunoSEQ multiplex PCR; TCRdb has only the in-frame clones, and not every one. The table has roughly 100,000 clones, less than 70% seen once. The germline CDR1 and CDR2 sequences are SGHTA and FQGNSA. The CDR3 has 14 amino acids. With 3 bases removed from V and 3 bases from J, the gap between germline ends came to 11 bases. The chain carries TRBV7-2 and TRBJ1-2; no clear D gene. The TCR originated in a human donor in good health. Sequencing was performed on CD4+ T cells sorted from blood. In nucleotides, the CDR3 is TGTGCCAGCAGCTTGATGCGGACGGACTATGGCTACACCTTC. Protein product: CASSLMRTDYGYTF.